Listed below are T cell receptor beta chains from one sample, sequenced in a study of CD8 T cells in Susac syndrome. MiXCR was run by TCRdb on the immunoSEQ multiplex PCR reads, yielding one entry per CDR3 protein. The table records about 57,000 distinct CDR3 sequences, approximately 93% of them present only once. The sample consisted of CD8+ T cells from PBMCs. Receptors originate from a human donor with multiple sclerosis. Each CDR3 is given with its conserved first and last residue. Fields, in order: V gene, D gene, J gene, clone size, CDR3 protein, CDR3 DNA. A D gene is named only where the DNA matches it firmly. Clone size, where shown, is once, few, many, or a class for clones that have expanded.

TRBV28,-,TRBJ1-1,-,CASSLDREAFF,TGTGCCAGCAGTCTGGACAGAGAAGCTTTCTTT
TRBV19,-,TRBJ2-5,-,CASSIFGSSQETQYF,TGTGCCAGTAGTATTTTTGGCAGCTCCCAAGAGACCCAGTACTTC
TRBV5-1,-,TRBJ2-7,-,CASSPETINSYEQYF,TGCGCCAGCAGCCCCGAAACTATTAACTCCTACGAGCAGTACTTC
TRBV27,-,TRBJ1-6,-,CASSLGISPLHF,TGTGCCAGCAGTTTAGGGATTTCACCCCTCCACTTT
TRBV4-1,-,TRBJ2-6,-,CASSPWTPGANVLTF,TGCGCCAGCAGCCCTTGGACACCTGGGGCCAACGTCCTGACTTTC
TRBV19,-,TRBJ2-7,-,CASSIVEGAVEQYF,TGTGCCAGTAGTATCGTGGAAGGGGCGGTCGAGCAGTACTTC
TRBV29-1,-,TRBJ1-2,-,CSVEDRVPDARYGYTF,TGCAGCGTTGAAGATCGAGTGCCTGACGCCCGGTATGGCTACACCTTC
TRBV4-1,-,TRBJ2-2,-,CASSRWRIRVQSGELFF,TGCGCCAGCAGCCGTTGGCGGATAAGGGTTCAGTCCGGGGAGCTGTTTTTT
TRBV7-4,-,TRBJ1-2,-,CASSLGPGWYGYTF,TGTGCCAGCAGCTTAGGGCCAGGGTGGTATGGCTACACCTTC
TRBV29-1,-,TRBJ2-3,-,CSIRDAVGNTQYF,TGCAGCATCCGGGACGCAGTTGGAAATACGCAGTATTTT
TRBV14,TRBD2,TRBJ2-3,once,CASSRSGRHTDTQYF,TGTGCCAGCAGCCGTAGCGGGAGGCACACAGATACGCAGTATTTT
TRBV2,-,TRBJ1-5,once,CASSHTRDSNQPQHF,TGTGCCAGCAGCCACACCCGGGACAGCAATCAGCCCCAGCATTTT